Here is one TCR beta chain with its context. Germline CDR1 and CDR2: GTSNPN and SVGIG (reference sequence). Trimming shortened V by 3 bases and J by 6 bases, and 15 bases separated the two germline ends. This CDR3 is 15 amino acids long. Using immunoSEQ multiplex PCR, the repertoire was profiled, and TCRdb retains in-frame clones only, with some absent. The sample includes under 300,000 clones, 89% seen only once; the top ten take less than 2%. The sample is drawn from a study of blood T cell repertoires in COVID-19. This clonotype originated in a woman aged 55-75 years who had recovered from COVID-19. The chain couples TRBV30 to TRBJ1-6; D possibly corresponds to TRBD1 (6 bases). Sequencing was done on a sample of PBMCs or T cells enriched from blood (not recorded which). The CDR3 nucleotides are TGTGCCTGGAGAACCCTGGGGACACGTAATTCACCCCTCCACTTT. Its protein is CAWRTLGTRNSPLHF.